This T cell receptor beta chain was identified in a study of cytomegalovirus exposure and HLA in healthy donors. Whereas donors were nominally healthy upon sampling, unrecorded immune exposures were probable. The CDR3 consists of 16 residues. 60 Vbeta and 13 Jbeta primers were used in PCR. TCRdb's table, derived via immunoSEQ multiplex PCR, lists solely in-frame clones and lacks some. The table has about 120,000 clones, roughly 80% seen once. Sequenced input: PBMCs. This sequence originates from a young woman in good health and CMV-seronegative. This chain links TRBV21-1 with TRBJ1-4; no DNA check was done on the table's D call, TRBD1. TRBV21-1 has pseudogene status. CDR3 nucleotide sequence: TGTGCCAGCAGCAAAGACAGGGTTTCAGGTAATGAAAAACTGTTTTTT. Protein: CASSKDRVSGNEKLFF.